This TCR beta chain came from a study of CD8+CD57+ T cells in acquired aplastic anemia. About the research overall: Across the sorted CD4+ and CD8+ cells, DNA amounts averaged roughly 3 ug.

Of note for this clonotype: Its antigen is unknown.

Trimming removed 5 bases from V and 3 bases from J, with 8 bases in between. Per germline, CDR1 SGHTA and CDR2 FQGNSA. The CDR3 covers 13 residues. Whole-study results and caveats: The number of CD8+ CDR3 sequences shared by patients and controls was roughly 31. Controls and patients did not differ significantly in CD8+ Simpson's diversity.

TCR beta VDJ and CDR3 profiling used genomic DNA as template. TCRdb reprocessed the reads via MiXCR and lists one record per CDR3 protein. The data hold 90,000 to 120,000 distinct CDR3 sequences, with around half observed a single time. Sequenced material: sorted CD4+, CD8+, or CD8+CD57+ T cells (not recorded which) from PBMCs. The chain recombines TRBV7-2 with TRBJ1-5; D gene unclear. The sequence came from a human donor in good health, serving as a control. CDR3 region: CASSLNYNQPQHF. In nucleotides, the CDR3 is TGTGCCAGCAGCCTAAACTACAATCAGCCCCAGCATTTT.